One and the same sample provided the 24 T cell receptor beta chains below, sequenced in a study of human T cells and chemical hapten exposure. Time point reported: patch test 3, about 24 weeks after DPC sensitization. Noted treatment: therapeutic diphenylcyclopropenone sensitization with weekly scalp DPC. MiXCR, applied by TCRdb to the RACE reads, yields one record per CDR3 protein. The sample has just over 95,000 distinct CDR3 sequences, around 25% seen once; the top ten hold about 9.4%. The sequenced sample was whole blood, obtained in connection with sensitization to the hapten diphenylcyclopropenone (DPC). The receptor set was obtained from a middle-aged man with alopecia areata. Some clones in this sample may be carry-over from other donors' samples.

This chain uses TRBV14 with TRBJ2-1; D is unresolved. With 3 bases removed from V and 5 bases from J, the gap between germline ends came to 8 bases. Germline CDR1 and CDR2: SGHDN and FVKESK. This CDR3 has 13 residues. CDR3 sequence (DNA): TGTGCCAGCAGCCATCATCTAAACAATGAGCAGTTCTTC. As protein: CASSHHLNNEQFF.

The chain is built from TRBV12-3 or TRBV12-4 and TRBJ2-1, with 11 positions matching TRBD2. V trimming: 6 bases; J trimming: 3 bases; junction bases outside the gene matches: 1. This CDR3 comprises 14 residues. This chain's CDR3 is CASRTSGNYNEQFF. CDR3 coding DNA: TGTGCCAGCAGGACTAGCGGGAACTACAATGAGCAGTTCTTC.

The gene calls are TRBV29-1 and TRBJ2-3, with no clear D. Trimming removed 6 bases at V and 6 bases at J, with 10 bases between. Germline CDR1 is SQVTM and CDR2 is ANQGSEA. The CDR3 runs 11 residues. CDR3 sequence reads: CSVELADTQYF. CDR3 DNA: TGCAGCGTCGAGTTGGCGGATACGCAGTATTTT.

The chain has TRBV7-9 and TRBJ1-2; D might be TRBD1 (6 bases). V was clipped by 6 bases and J by 6 bases, with 20 bases between them. This CDR3 spans 15 amino acids. CDR1 and CDR2 (germline): SEHNR, FQNEAQ (reference sequence). CDR3: CASRLSAAGEDGYTF. The CDR3 region has the DNA TGTGCCAGCAGGTTATCAGCGGCAGGGGAGGATGGCTACACCTTC.

This chain uses TRBV5-1 with TRBJ2-5; D could derive from TRBD1 or TRBD2 (5 bases each). Trimming shortened V by 4 bases and J by 1 base, and 8 bases separated the two germline ends. The length of the CDR3 is 13 residues. CDR1 SGHRS and CDR2 YFSETQ come from the germline V gene. CDR3 sequence: CASSLGRQETQYF. As DNA, the CDR3 is TGCGCCAGCAGCCTGGGACGCCAAGAGACCCAGTACTTC.

The rearrangement joins TRBV29-1 to TRBJ2-3; D call uncertain. The ends were cut back, 3 bases at V and 0 bases at J, with 4 bases in the middle. Germline assignment: CDR1 SQVTM and CDR2 ANQGSEA. This CDR3 region has 12 residues. CDR3 loop: CSVEGSTDTQYF. The CDR3 nucleotides read TGCAGCGTTGAGGGAAGCACAGATACGCAGTATTTT.

There are a few counts of this clonotype. CDR3 sequence: CASSLETGEGYF. The CDR3 DNA follows: TGTGCCAGCAGCTTGGAGACTGGAGAAGGGTATTTT. V is TRBV5-4 and J is TRBJ2-3; no definite D call. The CDR3 runs to 12 residues. V lost 0 bases to trimming and J lost 14 bases, with 13 bases between them. CDR1 is SGHNT, CDR2 YYREEE, per germline (reference sequence).

The chain is built from TRBV28 and TRBJ2-7, with 13 positions matching TRBD2. J gave up 1 base and V 2 bases, and 5 bases lay outside the gene matches. CDR3 length: 17 amino acids. Per germline, CDR1 MDHEN and CDR2 SYDVKM. CDR3 sequence reads: CASSLRTSGSYSYEQYF. The CDR3 DNA is TGTGCCAGCAGTTTAAGGACTAGCGGGAGTTATTCCTACGAGCAGTACTTC.

The gene calls are TRBV7-2 and TRBJ2-2; the D gene is possibly TRBD1 (6 bases). Germline V gene data show CDR1 as SGHTA and CDR2 as FQGNSA. The CDR3 is made up of 15 amino acids. Trimming removed 5 bases at V and 5 bases at J, with 15 bases between. The CDR3 protein is CASSPRQVLTGELFF. The CDR3 nucleotides read TGTGCCAGCAGCCCAAGACAGGTTCTAACCGGGGAGCTGTTTTTT.

This clonotype was observed a few times. V gene TRBV9 combines with J gene TRBJ2-7; 8 bases fit TRBD2. Germline V lookup: CDR1 SGDLS, CDR2 YYNGEE. The V and J ends lost 0 bases and 4 bases, in that order; junction bases with no gene match: 9. The CDR3 contains 16 residues. The CDR3 reads CASSVGTGPGGYEQYF. The DNA for the CDR3 is TGTGCCAGCAGCGTAGGAACGGGACCGGGGGGGTACGAGCAGTACTTC.

The genes are TRBV9 and TRBJ2-1; D remains unclear. The length of the CDR3 is 13 residues. Germline V gene lookup returns CDR1 SGDLS and CDR2 YYNGEE. The ends were cut back, 2 bases at V and 6 bases at J, with 9 bases in the middle. The CDR3 sequence: CASSVGIGNEQFF. The DNA for the CDR3 is TGTGCCAGCAGCGTGGGTATCGGCAATGAGCAGTTCTTC.

The chain links TRBV11-2 to TRBJ1-2; D perhaps matches TRBD1 (5 bases). The CDR3 extends over 14 amino acids. From germline, CDR1 is SGHAT and CDR2 FQNNGV. Trimming shortened V by 2 bases and J by 5 bases, and 12 bases separated the two germline ends. The CDR3: CASSLSGARYGYTF. CDR3 DNA: TGTGCCAGCAGCTTAAGTGGGGCCCGGTATGGCTACACCTTC.

This clonotype was counted between two and nine times. V gene TRBV6-1 combines with J gene TRBJ2-7; 7 bases match TRBD1. Losses at the gene ends were 6 bases for V and 0 bases for J; bases not matched to a gene: 5. Per germline, CDR1 MNHNS and CDR2 SASEGT. The CDR3 extends over 14 amino acids. In nucleotides, the CDR3 is TGTGCCAGCAGCCTGGGACAGCCCTCCTACGAGCAGTACTTC. Amino acid sequence: CASSLGQPSYEQYF.

The sample holds a few counts of this clonotype. V and J are TRBV5-4 and TRBJ2-1; D remains ambiguous. Trimming took off 2 bases at V and 9 bases at J, with 18 bases between the two ends. Per germline, CDR1 SGHNT and CDR2 YYREEE (reference sequence). This CDR3 contains 15 residues. The CDR3 region has the DNA TGTGCCAGCAGCTTTGAATCGGGCGGAAGTGGTGAGCAGTTCTTC. Translation gives CASSFESGGSGEQFF.

This clonotype was picked up a small number of times. The chain carries TRBV24-1 and TRBJ2-2, with D tentatively TRBD1 (5 bases). The CDR3 has 14 amino acids. CDR1 KGHDR and CDR2 SFDVKD come from the germline V gene. Trimming cost V 6 bases and J 3 bases, with 10 bases left between them. The chain's CDR3 is CATSPSQDTGELFF. CDR3 bases: TGTGCCACCAGTCCCTCACAGGACACCGGGGAGCTGTTTTTT.

This rearrangement joins TRBV6-5 to TRBJ2-2, with TRBD2 as a possible D gene (6 bases). Trimming took off 4 bases at V and 5 bases at J, with 14 bases between the two ends. This CDR3 contains 15 residues. The germline V gene encodes CDR1 MNHEY and CDR2 SVGAGI. Here the CDR3 reads CASSLIGGGTGELFF. Written as DNA, the CDR3 is TGTGCCAGCAGTTTGATCGGGGGTGGGACCGGGGAGCTGTTTTTT.

The chain combines TRBV4-3 with TRBJ1-5; no definite D call. The germline CDR1 and CDR2 sequences are LGHNA and YSLEER. The CDR3 loop spans 15 amino acids. V dropped 0 bases and J dropped 5 bases, with 11 bases sitting between them. The CDR3 reads CASSQELQTDQPQHF. As DNA, the CDR3 is TGCGCCAGCAGCCAAGAACTCCAGACCGATCAGCCCCAGCATTTT.

This clonotype was seen a handful of times. The rearrangement uses TRBV29-1 and TRBJ2-5, with TRBD1 identical over 8 bases. The CDR3 has 12 amino acids. V shed 3 bases, J shed 6 bases, and the junction held 3 bases outside the gene matches. Germline V gene lookup returns CDR1 SQVTM and CDR2 ANQGSEA. As DNA, the CDR3 is TGCAGCGTTGAGAGGACAGGGAAGACCCAGTACTTC. Amino acid sequence: CSVERTGKTQYF.

CDR3 sequence (DNA): TGTGCCACCAGCAGAGGACAGGGCGGTTCCACAGATACGCAGTATTTT. This encodes CATSRGQGGSTDTQYF. The chain uses TRBV15 and TRBJ2-3, with TRBD1 matching 7 bases. Germline CDR1 reads LNHNV; CDR2 reads YYDKDF (reference sequence). Germline trimming cut 1 base from V and 2 bases from J; bases unmatched to any gene: 6. The CDR3 sequence is 16 residues long.

CDR3 residues: CASRPGREETQYF. The CDR3 nucleotides are TGTGCCAGCAGGCCGGGGAGGGAAGAGACCCAGTACTTC. The rearrangement joins TRBV5-4 to TRBJ2-5, with 7 bases that match TRBD2. The CDR3 sequence is 13 residues long. The J segment lost 3 bases and the V segment lost 5 bases, leaving 4 bases of the junction unmatched. Germline V gives CDR1 SGHNT, CDR2 YYREEE (reference sequence).

The J gene is TRBJ1-5, the V gene TRBV12-3 or TRBV12-4; D might be TRBD1 (6 bases). The germline V and J ends were trimmed by 2 bases and 2 bases, with 13 bases remaining between them. The CDR3 length is 16 residues. The CDR3 here is CASSLPGGAGNQPQHF. CDR3 sequence (DNA): TGTGCCAGCAGTTTACCTGGGGGCGCGGGCAATCAGCCCCAGCATTTT.

This clonotype has more than one count but fewer than ten. The chain links TRBV7-3 to TRBJ2-2; maybe TRBD1 (5 bases). Germline V lookup: CDR1 SGHTA, CDR2 FQGTGA. Trimming took 1 base from V and 6 from J, leaving 18 bases between them. The length of the CDR3 is 17 residues. CDR3 in amino acids: CASSLKGWGLLPGELFF. CDR3 nucleotide sequence: TGTGCCAGCAGCTTAAAGGGGTGGGGCCTCCTCCCCGGGGAGCTGTTTTTT. Combining the CDR3 with reference TRBV7-3 and TRBJ2-2 gives the whole variable domain GAGVSQTPSNKVTEKGKYVELRCDPISGHTALYWYRQSLGQGPEFLIYFQGTGAADDSGLPNDRFFAVRPEGSVSTLKIQRTERGDSAVYLCASSLKGWGLLPGELFFGEGSRLTVL.

V usage is TRBV6-2 or TRBV6-3 and J usage is TRBJ1-2, with 9 bases matching TRBD1. Germline V gives CDR1 MNHEY, CDR2 SVGEGT. The CDR3 is made up of 14 amino acids. J was trimmed by 6 bases and V by 7 bases; bases with no gene match: 9. This CDR3 is CASTASGTGNGYTF. CDR3 bases: TGTGCCAGCACCGCTAGCGGGACAGGGAATGGCTACACCTTC.

This clonotype was seen only a few times. J is TRBJ2-1 and V is TRBV27, with D possibly being TRBD2 (6 bases). V dropped 10 bases and J dropped 9 bases, with 16 bases sitting between them. The CDR3 contains 12 residues. From germline, CDR1 is MNHEY and CDR2 SMNVEV (reference sequence). The CDR3 coding sequence is TGTGCCACCTCCGGGGGTCGTGGTGAGCAGTTCTTC. Translation: CATSGGRGEQFF.